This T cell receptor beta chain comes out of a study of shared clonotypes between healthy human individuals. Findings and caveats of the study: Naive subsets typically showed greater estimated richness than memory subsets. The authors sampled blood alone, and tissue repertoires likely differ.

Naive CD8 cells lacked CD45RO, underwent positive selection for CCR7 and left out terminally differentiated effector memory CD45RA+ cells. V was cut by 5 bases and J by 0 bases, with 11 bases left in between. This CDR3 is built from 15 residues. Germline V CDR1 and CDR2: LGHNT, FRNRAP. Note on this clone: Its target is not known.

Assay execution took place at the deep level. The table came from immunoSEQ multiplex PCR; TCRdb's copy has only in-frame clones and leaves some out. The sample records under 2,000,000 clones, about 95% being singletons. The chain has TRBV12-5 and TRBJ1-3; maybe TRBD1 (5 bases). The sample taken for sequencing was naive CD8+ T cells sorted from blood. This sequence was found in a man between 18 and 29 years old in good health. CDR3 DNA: TGTGCTAGTGGTCACAGGCCATTCTCTGGAAACACCATATATTTT. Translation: CASGHRPFSGNTIYF.